The 27 T cell receptor beta chains below come from one sample, sequenced in a study of CD8+ T cells in alopecia areata. In each case, RNA was isolated and then reverse transcribed into cDNA as the sequencing template. Generated by immunoSEQ multiplex PCR, the TCRdb table keeps only in-frame clones and is missing some. This table has 150,000 to 200,000 clones, approximately 56% appearing once. This specimen consisted of CD4+ T cells sorted from blood, obtained at week 0. The receptors were gathered from a human donor with alopecia areata.

This clone was seen just once. The J gene is TRBJ2-7, the V gene TRBV30; tentative D call: TRBD1 (7 bases). The V gene's germline CDR1 is GTSNPN and CDR2 SVGIG (reference sequence). This CDR3 contains 15 residues. The V end lost 3 bases, the J end lost 2 bases, and 17 bases lay between the germline ends. The CDR3 spells CAWRPGGGTTYEQYF. CDR3 in DNA: TGTGCCTGGAGACCCGGAGGGGGCACCACCTACGAGCAGTACTTC.

This chain links TRBV29-1 with TRBJ1-1, with a weak D call TRBD1 (5 bases). CDR1 and CDR2 (germline): SQVTM, ANQGSEA. With 7 bases removed from V and 0 bases from J, the gap between germline ends came to 12 bases. This CDR3 has 13 amino acids. The CDR3 loop is CSAMGGMNTEAFF. CDR3 sequence (DNA): TGCAGCGCGATGGGGGGGATGAACACTGAAGCTTTCTTT.

The rearrangement uses TRBV30 and TRBJ2-2; 7 bases map to TRBD1. The CDR3 contains 14 residues. Unmatched junction bases numbered 4, after V lost 5 bases and J lost 1 base. The germline V gene encodes CDR1 GTSNPN and CDR2 SVGIG (reference sequence). The CDR3 coding sequence is TGTGCCTGGCTGACAGGGTGGAACACCGGGGAGCTGTTTTTT. Translating it yields CAWLTGWNTGELFF.

V gene TRBV29-1 combines with J gene TRBJ2-3; perhaps TRBD1 as D (6 bases). Trimming pared 6 bases from V and 2 bases from J, leaving 15 bases between. Per the germline V gene, CDR1 is SQVTM and CDR2 is ANQGSEA. This CDR3 contains 14 residues. CDR3 DNA sequence: TGCAGCGTCGGGACATTTCAGAACACAGATACGCAGTATTTT. Translation: CSVGTFQNTDTQYF.

DNA of the CDR3: TGTGCCAGCAGCTTAGAAAGGAGGCGAGGGTTCGGCTACACCTTC. It is translated as CASSLERRRGFGYTF. The chain links TRBV7-8 to TRBJ1-2, with D uncertain. Trimming took off 1 base at V and 8 bases at J, with 17 bases between the two ends. CDR1 is SGHVS and CDR2 is FQNEAQ in the germline V gene. The CDR3 is 15 amino acids.

This rearrangement joins TRBV5-4 to TRBJ2-5; tentative D call: TRBD1 (5 bases). V was pared by 4 bases and J by 2 bases, with 12 bases between. The CDR3 is 14 residues long. Germline V gene lookup returns CDR1 SGHNT and CDR2 YYREEE (reference sequence). The CDR3 DNA reads as TGTGCCAGCAGCGGGGTTGGGGCGCAAGAGACCCAGTACTTC. Amino acids: CASSGVGAQETQYF. The whole variable domain, remainder taken from reference TRBV5-4 and TRBJ2-5, is ETGVTQSPTHLIKTRGQQVTLRCSSQSGHNTVSWYQQALGQGPQFIFQYYREEENGRGNFPPRFSGLQFPNYSSELNVNALELDDSALYLCASSGVGAQETQYFGPGTRLLVL.

A single count supports this clone. The genes are TRBV9 and TRBJ2-7; tentatively, D is TRBD2 (7 bases). Germline CDR1 and CDR2: SGDLS and YYNGEE. With 4 bases removed from V and 2 bases from J, the gap between germline ends came to 16 bases. The CDR3 is 15 amino acids. The CDR3 DNA follows: TGTGCCAGCAGCCCCCGCGGGGGCAGAACCTACGAGCAGTACTTC. This encodes CASSPRGGRTYEQYF.

This clone was picked up one time. The chain joins TRBV2 to TRBJ1-2; 12 bases map to TRBD1. The CDR3 sequence is 14 residues long. The germline gives CDR1 SNHLY, CDR2 FYNNEI. J lost 6 bases, V lost 5 bases, and 4 bases had no gene match. CDR3 region: CASSRDRGQDGYTF. The CDR3 DNA sequence: TGTGCCAGCAGTCGGGACAGGGGGCAGGATGGCTACACCTTC.

CDR3 loop: CASSLVGSGTTNTGELFF. CDR3 DNA: TGCGCCAGCAGCTTGGTGGGTAGCGGGACCACGAACACCGGGGAGCTGTTTTTT. This chain links TRBV5-1 with TRBJ2-2, with TRBD2 matching 8 bases. This CDR3 is built from 18 residues. J lost 0 bases, V lost 0 bases, and 7 bases had no gene match. Germline V gives CDR1 SGHRS, CDR2 YFSETQ.

V gene TRBV30 combines with J gene TRBJ1-3; D not certain. The CDR3 has 13 residues. Germline lookup yields CDR1 GTSNPN and CDR2 SVGIG (reference sequence). V was cut by 2 bases and J by 0 bases, with 5 bases left in between. The DNA for the CDR3 is TGTGCCTGGAGTAAGGACTCTGGAAACACCATATATTTT. Protein sequence: CAWSKDSGNTIYF.

The CDR3 sequence: CSADARTGNGYTF. The CDR3 nucleotides read TGCAGCGCGGACGCAAGGACAGGGAATGGCTACACCTTC. The chain recombines TRBV29-1 with TRBJ1-2; 8 bases fit TRBD1. This CDR3 region has 13 residues. J was trimmed by 6 bases and V by 7 bases; bases with no gene match: 10. The V gene's germline CDR1 is SQVTM and CDR2 ANQGSEA.

This clone was counted between two and nine times. The chain recombines TRBV30 with TRBJ1-2, with D unresolved. The CDR3 runs to 12 residues. The germline V gene has CDR1 GTSNPN and CDR2 SVGIG (reference sequence). V shed 0 bases and J shed 8 bases, with 10 bases lying between them. The DNA for the CDR3 is TGTGCCTGGAGTGTATCTATCGGGGGCTACACCTTC. Translating gives CAWSVSIGGYTF.

This clone was seen only a few times. The genes are TRBV10-2 and TRBJ2-2; a weak D match, TRBD2 (7 bases). This CDR3 spans 17 amino acids. The germline V gene has CDR1 WSHSY and CDR2 SAAADI. V dropped 3 bases and J dropped 3 bases, with 17 bases sitting between them. The CDR3 is CASSEGGREEDTGELFF. DNA of the CDR3: TGCGCCAGCAGTGAAGGGGGACGGGAGGAGGACACCGGGGAGCTGTTTTTT.

The chain recombines TRBV29-1 with TRBJ1-2; maybe TRBD1 (5 bases). The CDR3 runs to 10 residues. Germline V gene sequence: CDR1 SQVTM, CDR2 ANQGSEA. Trimming shortened V by 7 bases and J by 10 bases, and 13 bases separated the two germline ends. CDR3 nucleotide sequence: TGCAGCGCGGGGGGGAGTGCCTACACCTTC. It translates to CSAGGSAYTF.

J is TRBJ1-1 and V is TRBV29-1, with TRBD1 identical over 7 bases. The trim removed 6 bases at V and 2 bases at J, leaving 6 bases unmatched. This CDR3 comprises 13 residues. Germline V gene sequence: CDR1 SQVTM, CDR2 ANQGSEA. The CDR3 is CSVYRGSNTEAFF. CDR3 coding DNA: TGCAGCGTCTACAGGGGAAGCAACACTGAAGCTTTCTTT.

The V call is TRBV30, the J call TRBJ2-7, with D hard to call. Trimming removed 4 bases at V and 5 bases at J, with 18 bases between. This CDR3 contains 14 residues. Germline CDR1 reads GTSNPN; CDR2 reads SVGIG (reference sequence). This chain's CDR3 is CAWNEVPSSHEQYF. CDR3 sequence (DNA): TGTGCCTGGAACGAAGTACCCAGTAGCCACGAGCAGTACTTC.

In its sample, this clone was seen a few times. The genes are TRBV6-5 and TRBJ1-1; the match to TRBD1 covers 7 bases. V lost 5 bases and J lost 11; bases outside the gene matches: 14. CDR1 MNHEY and CDR2 SVGAGI come from the germline V gene. The CDR3 consists of 14 residues. CDR3 nucleotides: TGTGCCAGCAGTGGGGACAGCAACGGACTAAACGCTTTCTTT. It encodes CASSGDSNGLNAFF.

The V and J genes are TRBV27 and TRBJ2-3; the D is unclear. Germline V gene lookup returns CDR1 MNHEY and CDR2 SMNVEV (reference sequence). Trimming shortened V by 5 bases and J by 8 bases, and 17 bases separated the two germline ends. The CDR3 totals 14 residues. This CDR3 reads CASSGTPRFSTQYF. In DNA, the CDR3 is TGTGCCAGCAGTGGTACCCCGAGGTTTAGTACGCAGTATTTT.

The chain has TRBV5-4 and TRBJ2-1; D is unresolved. Germline V gene data show CDR1 as SGHNT and CDR2 as YYREEE (reference sequence). Trimming removed 4 bases from V and 7 bases from J, with 9 bases in between. The CDR3 is 12 residues long. The CDR3 coding sequence is TGTGCCAGCAGCCTAGACGGGAATGAGCAGTTCTTC. This codes for CASSLDGNEQFF.

The chain carries TRBV2 and TRBJ2-3, with D possibly matching TRBD2 (5 bases). The V end lost 9 bases, the J end lost 11 bases, and 12 bases lay between the germline ends. CDR3 size: 10 residues. Germline CDR1 reads SNHLY; CDR2 reads FYNNEI. CDR3 sequence: CASEGEEQYF. CDR3 sequence (DNA): TGTGCCAGTGAGGGAGAGGAGCAGTATTTT.

This clone was counted a few times. The chain combines TRBV12-5 with TRBJ1-4; D ambiguous. The V gene lost 6 bases and the J gene lost 3 bases, with 5 bases spanning the gap. This CDR3 contains 12 residues. CDR1 is LGHNT, CDR2 FRNRAP, per germline. In DNA, the CDR3 is TGTGCTAGTGGGGGTTCTAATGAAAAACTGTTTTTT. It encodes CASGGSNEKLFF.

The chain carries TRBV5-4 and TRBJ1-3; no clear D gene. The end of the DNA fits TRBJ2-2 better, so the J call may be wrong. CDR1 and CDR2 from the germline V gene are SGHNT and YYREEE (reference sequence). The length of the CDR3 is 15 residues. CDR3 protein: CASSLGQRNTGELFF. DNA of the CDR3: TGTGCCAGCAGCTTAGGGCAGCGGAACACCGGGGAGCTGTTTTTT.

The chain uses TRBV14 and TRBJ1-5; D uncertain. The CDR3 is made up of 12 amino acids. Germline CDR1 SGHDN, CDR2 FVKESK. V gave up 4 bases and J gave up 4 bases, with 5 bases separating them. The CDR3: CASSLLNQPQHF. The DNA of the CDR3 is TGTGCCAGCAGCCTATTAAATCAGCCCCAGCATTTT. Full variable domain (rest looked up from reference TRBV14 and TRBJ1-5): EAGVTQFPSHSVIEKGQTVTLRCDPISGHDNLYWYRRVMGKEIKFLLHFVKESKQDESGMPNNRFLAERTGGTYSTLKVQPAELEDSGVYFCASSLLNQPQHFGDGTRLSIL.

The gene calls are TRBV5-1 and TRBJ1-1, with D unresolved. The CDR3 contains 11 residues. V was shortened by 5 bases and J by 3 bases, with 5 bases between the two germline ends. Looked up from germline, CDR1 is SGHRS and CDR2 is YFSETQ. CDR3 sequence: CASRSYTEAFF. The CDR3 region has the DNA TGCGCCAGCAGATCCTACACTGAAGCTTTCTTT.

Worth noting for this clone: Additional DNA sequences in this sample encode the identical CDR3. The chain is built from TRBV29-1 and TRBJ2-3; the D is unclear. Between the trimmed V and J ends, which lost 5 bases and 6 bases, there was a span of 6 bases. This CDR3 contains 10 residues. The germline V gene has CDR1 SQVTM and CDR2 ANQGSEA. CDR3 sequence reads: CSVFRDTQYF. DNA for the CDR3: TGCAGCGTTTTCAGGGATACGCAGTATTTT.

The rearrangement joins TRBV18 to TRBJ2-7, with D unclear. This CDR3 contains 13 residues. V lost 3 bases and J 4 bases, leaving 10 bases between the germline ends. In germline, CDR1 is KGHSH, CDR2 LQKENI. The CDR3 bases are TGTGCCAGCTCACCGGGTGCTAAATACGAGCAGTACTTC. Translation gives CASSPGAKYEQYF.

This clone was seen only a few times. The chain links TRBV30 to TRBJ1-1; no firm D call. Germline V gene sequence: CDR1 GTSNPN, CDR2 SVGIG (reference sequence). The ends were cut back, 3 bases at V and 7 bases at J, with 21 bases in the middle. There are 15 residues in the CDR3. This chain's CDR3 is CAWRPTYPRRGEAFF. The CDR3 DNA reads TGTGCCTGGAGACCCACTTACCCCAGGCGGGGTGAAGCTTTCTTT. Full variable domain (outside the CDR3, taken from reference TRBV30 and TRBJ1-1): SQTIHQWPATLVQPVGSPLSLECTVEGTSNPNLYWYRQAAGRGLQLLFYSVGIGQISSEVPQNLSASRPQDRQFILSSKKLLLSDSGFYLCAWRPTYPRRGEAFFGQGTRLTVV.